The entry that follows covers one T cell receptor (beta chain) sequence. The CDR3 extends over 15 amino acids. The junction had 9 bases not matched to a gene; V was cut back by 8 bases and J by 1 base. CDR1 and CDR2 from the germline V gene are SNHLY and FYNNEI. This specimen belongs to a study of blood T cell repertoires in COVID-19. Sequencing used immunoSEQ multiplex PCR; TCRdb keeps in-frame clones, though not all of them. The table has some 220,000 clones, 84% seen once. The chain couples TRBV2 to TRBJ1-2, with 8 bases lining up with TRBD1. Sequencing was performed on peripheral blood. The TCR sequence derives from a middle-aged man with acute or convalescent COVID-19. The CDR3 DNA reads TGTGCCAGCTCCCGGGGACAGGCAATTAACTATGGCTACACCTTC. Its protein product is CASSRGQAINYGYTF.